This record concerns one T cell receptor beta chain sequence. The antigen remains unidentified. These data come from a study of cytomegalovirus exposure and HLA in healthy donors. General study points: Investigators reported approximately 170 TCR beta chains as tied to cytomegalovirus. Generally TCR sequences proved uncommon, though certain public TCRs appeared in numerous donors.

This table comes from immunoSEQ multiplex PCR, and its TCRdb copy is limited to in-frame clones, with some not included. Of tens of thousands of clones detected, about 85% appear once; the ten largest clones hold approximately 20%. A roughly 120-subject validation cohort, separate from the approximately 670-subject first cohort, supplied the donors. The trim removed 5 bases at V and 4 bases at J, leaving 10 bases unmatched. This CDR3 region has 14 residues. Germline CDR1 is GTSNPN and CDR2 is SVGIG (reference sequence). The TCR sequence derives from a man aged 18-30 years in good health and CMV-seropositive. Source material: PBMCs. This chain links TRBV30 with TRBJ1-2; TRBD1 aligns across 7 bases. Here the CDR3 DNA reads TGTGCCTGGCGTAACAGGGGTTGGTCCTATGGCTACACCTTC. It codes for CAWRNRGWSYGYTF.